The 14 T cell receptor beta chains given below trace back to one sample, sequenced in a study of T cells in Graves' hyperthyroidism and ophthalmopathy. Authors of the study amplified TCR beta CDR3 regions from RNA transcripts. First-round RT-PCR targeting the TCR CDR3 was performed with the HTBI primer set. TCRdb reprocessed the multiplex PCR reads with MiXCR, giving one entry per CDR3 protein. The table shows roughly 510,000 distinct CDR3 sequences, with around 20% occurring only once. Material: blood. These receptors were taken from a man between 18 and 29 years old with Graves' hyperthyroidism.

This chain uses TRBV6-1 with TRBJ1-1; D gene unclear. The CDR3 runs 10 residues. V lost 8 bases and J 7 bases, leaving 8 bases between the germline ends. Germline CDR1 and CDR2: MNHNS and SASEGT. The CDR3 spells CASGRREAFF. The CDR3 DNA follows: TGTGCCAGCGGCCGACGTGAAGCTTTCTTT.

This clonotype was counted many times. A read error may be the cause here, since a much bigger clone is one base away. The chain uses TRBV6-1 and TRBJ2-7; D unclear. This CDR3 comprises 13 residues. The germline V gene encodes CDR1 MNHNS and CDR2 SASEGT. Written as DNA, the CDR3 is TGTGCCAGCAGCCTGGCCGGACCCTACGAGCGGTACTTC. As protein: CASSLAGPYERYF.

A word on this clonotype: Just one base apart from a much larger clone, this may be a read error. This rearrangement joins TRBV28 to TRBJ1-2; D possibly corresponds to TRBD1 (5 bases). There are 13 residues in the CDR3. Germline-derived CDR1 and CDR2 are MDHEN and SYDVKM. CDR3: CAGRGEFNYGYTF. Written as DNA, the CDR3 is TGTGCCGGCAGAGGGGAGTTTAACTATGGCTACACCTTC.

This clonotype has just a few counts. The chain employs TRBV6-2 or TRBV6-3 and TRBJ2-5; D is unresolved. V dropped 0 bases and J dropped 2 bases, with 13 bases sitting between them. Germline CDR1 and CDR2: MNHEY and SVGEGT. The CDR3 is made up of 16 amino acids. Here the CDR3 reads CASSYSDQAGQETQYF. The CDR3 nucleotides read TGTGCCAGCAGTTACTCCGATCAAGCAGGACAAGAGACCCAGTACTTC.

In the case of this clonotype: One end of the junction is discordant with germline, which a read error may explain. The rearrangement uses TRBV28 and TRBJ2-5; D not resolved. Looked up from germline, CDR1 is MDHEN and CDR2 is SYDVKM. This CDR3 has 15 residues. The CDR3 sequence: CATSSDKGNQETQYF. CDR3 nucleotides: TGTGCCACCAGTTCCGACAAGGGCAACCAAGAGACCCAGTACTTC.

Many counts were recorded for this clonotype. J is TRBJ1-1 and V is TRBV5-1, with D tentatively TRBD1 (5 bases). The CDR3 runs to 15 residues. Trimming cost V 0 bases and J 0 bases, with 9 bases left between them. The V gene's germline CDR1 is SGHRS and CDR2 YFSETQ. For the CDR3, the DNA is TGCGCCAGCAGCTTGGAGGCAGGGTTGAACACTGAAGCTTTCTTT. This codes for CASSLEAGLNTEAFF.

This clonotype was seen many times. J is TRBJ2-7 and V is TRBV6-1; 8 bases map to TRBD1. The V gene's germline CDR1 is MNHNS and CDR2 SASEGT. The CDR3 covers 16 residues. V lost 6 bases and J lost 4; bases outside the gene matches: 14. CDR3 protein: CASRDVDREAWYEQYF. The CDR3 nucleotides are TGTGCCAGCAGGGACGTGGACAGGGAGGCATGGTACGAGCAGTACTTC.

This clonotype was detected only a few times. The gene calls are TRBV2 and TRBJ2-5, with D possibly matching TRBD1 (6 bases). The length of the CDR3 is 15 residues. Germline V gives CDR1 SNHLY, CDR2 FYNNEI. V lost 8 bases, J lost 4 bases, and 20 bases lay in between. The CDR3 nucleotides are TGTGCCAGCGAGGGGTTGCGCAGGGGAAGAGAGACCCAGTACTTC. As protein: CASEGLRRGRETQYF.

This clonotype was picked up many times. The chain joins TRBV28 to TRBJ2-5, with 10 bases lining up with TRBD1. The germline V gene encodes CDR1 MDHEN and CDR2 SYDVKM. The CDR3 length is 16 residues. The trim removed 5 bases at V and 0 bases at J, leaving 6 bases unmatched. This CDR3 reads CASSPTGTGDQETQYF. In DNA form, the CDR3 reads TGTGCCAGCAGTCCGACCGGGACAGGGGACCAAGAGACCCAGTACTTC.

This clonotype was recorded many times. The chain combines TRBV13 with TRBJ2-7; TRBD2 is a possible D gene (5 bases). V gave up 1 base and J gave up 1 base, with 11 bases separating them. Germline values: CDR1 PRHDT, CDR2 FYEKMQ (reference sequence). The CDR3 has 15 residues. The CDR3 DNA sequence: TGTGCCAGCAGCTTAGAAAGCGAGGGATCCTACGAGCAGTACTTC. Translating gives CASSLESEGSYEQYF.

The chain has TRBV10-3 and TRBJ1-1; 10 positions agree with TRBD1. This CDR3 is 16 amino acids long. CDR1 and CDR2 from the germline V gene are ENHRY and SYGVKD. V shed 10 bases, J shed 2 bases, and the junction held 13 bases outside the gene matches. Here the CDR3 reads CATSRRDRGPNTEAFF. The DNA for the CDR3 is TGTGCCACCTCCCGCCGGGACAGGGGTCCAAACACTGAAGCTTTCTTT.

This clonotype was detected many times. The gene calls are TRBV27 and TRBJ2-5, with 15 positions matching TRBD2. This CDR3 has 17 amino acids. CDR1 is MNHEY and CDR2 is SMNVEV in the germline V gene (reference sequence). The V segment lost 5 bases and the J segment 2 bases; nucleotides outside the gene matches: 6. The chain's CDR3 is CASSRTSGGGSQETQYF. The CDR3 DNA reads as TGTGCCAGCAGTAGGACTAGCGGGGGGGGATCGCAAGAGACCCAGTACTTC.

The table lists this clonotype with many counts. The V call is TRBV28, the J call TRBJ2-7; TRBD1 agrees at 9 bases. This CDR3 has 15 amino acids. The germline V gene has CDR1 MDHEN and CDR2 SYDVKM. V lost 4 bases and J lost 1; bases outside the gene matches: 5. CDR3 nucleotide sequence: TGTGCCAGCAGTTCCCGACAGGGGGTGTCCTACGAGCAGTACTTC. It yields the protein CASSSRQGVSYEQYF.

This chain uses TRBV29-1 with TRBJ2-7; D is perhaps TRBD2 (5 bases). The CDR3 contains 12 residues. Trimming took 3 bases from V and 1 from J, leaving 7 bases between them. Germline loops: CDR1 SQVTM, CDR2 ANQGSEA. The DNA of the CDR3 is TGCAGCGTTGACGAGGGTTCCTACGAGCAGTACTTC. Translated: CSVDEGSYEQYF.